What follows is one T cell receptor beta chain and its context. Its antigen is as yet unknown. The data were produced by immunoSEQ multiplex PCR, yet TCRdb's version contains in-frame clones alone and is incomplete. Among tens of thousands of clones, 89% were seen once, and the ten largest hold 22%. CDR1 and CDR2 (germline): MNHNS, SASEGT. The CDR3 is made up of 15 amino acids. V shed 6 bases and J shed 3 bases, with 14 bases lying between them. The data are from a study of T cells in localized non-small cell lung cancer. General study findings and limits: Since sequencing was restricted to only one region of the tumor, intratumor heterogeneity remains a possibility. In the blood, greater T cell density corresponded to longer overall survival. T cell clonality was highest in uninvolved adjacent lung, above tumor. There were a median 57 of the top 100 tumor clones appearing in adjacent lung.

The sample here was peripheral blood, taken before any cancer treatment. The chain carries TRBV6-1 and TRBJ2-2; tentatively, D is TRBD1 (6 bases). The receptor was derived from a man between 40 and 69 years old with stage I squamous cell lung carcinoma. CDR3 coding DNA: TGTGCCAGCAGCGGGACAATGGGACACACCGGGGAGCTGTTTTTT. Protein: CASSGTMGHTGELFF.